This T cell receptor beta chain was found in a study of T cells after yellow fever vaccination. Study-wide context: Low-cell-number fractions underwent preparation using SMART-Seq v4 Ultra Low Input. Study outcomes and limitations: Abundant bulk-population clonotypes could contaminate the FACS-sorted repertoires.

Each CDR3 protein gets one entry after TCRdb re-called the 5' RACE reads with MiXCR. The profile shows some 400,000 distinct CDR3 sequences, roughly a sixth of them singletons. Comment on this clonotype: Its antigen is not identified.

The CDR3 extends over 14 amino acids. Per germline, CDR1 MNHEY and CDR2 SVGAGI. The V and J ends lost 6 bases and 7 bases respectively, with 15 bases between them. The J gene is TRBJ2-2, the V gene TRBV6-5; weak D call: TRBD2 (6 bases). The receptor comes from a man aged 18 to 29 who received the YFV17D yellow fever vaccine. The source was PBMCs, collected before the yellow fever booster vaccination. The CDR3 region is CASRNRWGDGELFF. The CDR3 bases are TGTGCCAGCAGGAACAGGTGGGGGGACGGGGAGCTGTTTTTT.